This TCR beta chain was observed in a study of TIL therapy for anti-PD-1-resistant metastatic lung cancer. Study information: Tumors had a median PD-L1 proportion score of around 6%.

The time point denotes: pre-treatment sample, taken before nivolumab and TIL therapy. Enrollment ran from late 2017 to early 2020. The germline V gene has CDR1 SGHTA and CDR2 FQGNSA. The CDR3 consists of 16 residues. V lost 0 bases to trimming and J lost 5 bases, with 14 bases between them. The libraries were made with immunoSEQ v3. The protocol was immunoSEQ multiplex PCR, while the TCRdb copy is restricted to in-frame clones and leaves out a portion. Of fewer than 20,000 clones listed, about four fifths are singletons. A remark on this clone: Its antigen is not known.

Findings and limits, study-wide: This highly selected cohort may not generalize to typical lung cancer patients. The baseline peripheral repertoire was partially replaced by infused TIL clonotypes that later decayed.

This sequence joins TRBV7-2 and TRBJ2-1; D perhaps matches TRBD1 (6 bases). The clonotype was recovered from a person aged 25 to 80 with non-small cell lung cancer. Sequencing was performed on blood, taken at baseline. The CDR3 coding sequence is TGTGCCAGCAGCTTAGCGCCCCCCGGGACAAACAATGAGCAGTTCTTC. This gives the protein CASSLAPPGTNNEQFF.